What follows are 6 T cell receptor beta chains derived from one specimen sequenced in a study of blood T cell repertoires in COVID-19. Sequencing used immunoSEQ multiplex PCR; TCRdb keeps in-frame clones, though not all of them. The sample shows approximately 100,000 clones, 80% to 90% of them seen only once. The sequenced material came from peripheral blood. The receptors originated from a man aged 45-65 years with acute or convalescent COVID-19.

V and J are TRBV19 and TRBJ2-1; 7 nucleotides agree with TRBD2. CDR3 length: 15 residues. V lost 6 bases, J lost 7 bases, and 12 bases stayed unmatched. The germline V gene encodes CDR1 LNHDA and CDR2 SQIVND (reference sequence). The CDR3 protein is CASSTEGGPRNEQFF. The DNA of the CDR3 is TGTGCCAGTAGCACCGAGGGAGGGCCTAGGAATGAGCAGTTCTTC. Full variable domain (outside the CDR3, taken from reference TRBV19 and TRBJ2-1): DGGITQSPKYLFRKEGQNVTLSCEQNLNHDAMYWYRQDPGQGLRLIYYSQIVNDFQKGDIAEGYSVSREKKESFPLTVTSAQKNPTAFYLCASSTEGGPRNEQFFGPGTRLTVL.

The chain recombines TRBV6-5 with TRBJ2-7, with 8 bases fitting TRBD2. The CDR3 runs to 15 residues. V shed 7 bases and J 3 bases; nucleotides not matched to a gene: 11. CDR1 and CDR2 (germline): MNHEY, SVGAGI. The CDR3 sequence: CASKAPGGQNYEQYF. CDR3 bases: TGTGCCAGCAAGGCACCGGGAGGGCAAAACTACGAGCAGTACTTC.

The chain employs TRBV4-1 and TRBJ2-1; a possible D gene is TRBD1 (6 bases). The germline V gene encodes CDR1 MGHRA and CDR2 YSYEKL. CDR3 length equals 15 residues. Trimming cost V 4 bases and J 9 bases, with 19 bases left between them. In nucleotides, the CDR3 is TGCGCCAGCAGCCCCGGACAGTGGGCCTTCGGTGAGCAGTTCTTC. Encoded protein: CASSPGQWAFGEQFF.

This chain joins TRBV5-4 and TRBJ2-7; 8 nucleotides match TRBD2. The germline gives CDR1 SGHNT, CDR2 YYREEE (reference sequence). V dropped 2 bases and J dropped 3; count of bases not matched to a gene: 7. This CDR3 has 15 amino acids. The CDR3 spells CASSFLAGTLYEQYF. In DNA, the CDR3 is TGTGCCAGCAGCTTTTTAGCGGGAACTCTCTACGAGCAGTACTTC.

This clone was seen once. The rearrangement uses TRBV28 and TRBJ2-7, with TRBD1 as a possible D gene (6 bases). The CDR3 runs 14 residues. Germline CDR1 reads MDHEN; CDR2 reads SYDVKM. Trimming removed 9 bases at V and 0 bases at J, with 15 bases between. In nucleotides, the CDR3 is TGTGCCAGTCTAGAGAACAGGGCCTCCTACGAGCAGTACTTC. Residues: CASLENRASYEQYF.

J is TRBJ2-3 and V is TRBV11-3; TRBD2 is a possible D gene (5 bases). V was shortened by 2 bases and J by 6 bases, with 9 bases between the two germline ends. Germline V CDR1 and CDR2: SGHNT, YENEEA. The CDR3 has 13 amino acids. The CDR3: CASSLQRADTQYF. In DNA form, the CDR3 reads TGTGCCAGCAGCTTACAGAGGGCCGATACGCAGTATTTT.